The entry below describes one T cell receptor (beta chain). This entry comes from a study of technical replicates of blood from several donors. The CDR3 contains 15 residues. The germline gives CDR1 SGHTA, CDR2 FQGNSA. The V gene end was trimmed by 5 bases and the J gene end by 4 bases; junction bases not matched to a gene: 8. Method: immunoSEQ multiplex PCR; TCRdb's copy keeps in-frame clones and lacks some. The profile shows 65,000 to 90,000 clones, roughly 90% of them singletons. J is TRBJ2-1 and V is TRBV7-2; 7 bases map to TRBD2. The sequenced sample was PBMCs. This TCR came from a human donor in good health. Some clones in this sample may be carry-over from other donors' samples. The CDR3: CASSERLAAYNEQFF. The CDR3, as DNA: TGTGCCAGCAGCGAACGACTAGCCGCTTACAATGAGCAGTTCTTC.